This entry lists 19 T cell receptor beta chains sequenced from one sample in a study of cytomegalovirus exposure and HLA in healthy donors. In the PCR, 60 Vbeta and 13 Jbeta primers were used. Profiling relied on immunoSEQ multiplex PCR, and the TCRdb table lists in-frame clones only, not all of them. The sample has 95,000 or so clones; about 86% are singletons. The sequencing input was PBMCs. These receptors originate from a woman in her 70s in good health and CMV-seropositive.

V usage is TRBV6-5 and J usage is TRBJ1-5; D not certain. V lost 7 bases to trimming and J lost 3 bases, with 10 bases between them. The CDR3 extends over 13 amino acids. Germline-derived CDR1 and CDR2 are MNHEY and SVGAGI. This CDR3 is CASTPQANQPQHF. The CDR3, as DNA: TGTGCCAGCACCCCCCAGGCCAATCAGCCCCAGCATTTT.

The V call is TRBV6-5, the J call TRBJ2-1; the match to TRBD1 covers 10 bases. V trimming: 5 bases; J trimming: 3 bases; junction bases outside the gene matches: 4. CDR1 MNHEY and CDR2 SVGAGI come from the germline V gene. This CDR3 spans 15 amino acids. The CDR3 loop is CASSRDRGNYNEQFF. CDR3 nucleotide sequence: TGTGCCAGCAGTAGGGACAGGGGCAACTACAATGAGCAGTTCTTC.

The gene calls are TRBV10-3 and TRBJ1-1, with D possibly matching TRBD1 (6 bases). The CDR3 is 15 residues long. V was trimmed by 2 bases and J by 4 bases, leaving 14 bases between them. Germline CDR1 reads ENHRY; CDR2 reads SYGVKD. CDR3 nucleotide sequence: TGTGCCATCAGTGAGAATCAGGGGACGGGCACTGAAGCTTTCTTT. Encoded protein: CAISENQGTGTEAFF.

The CDR3 DNA follows: TGTGCCAGTAGTAGATCCGGGACAACCTACGAGCAGTACTTC. As protein: CASSRSGTTYEQYF. The chain combines TRBV19 with TRBJ2-7, with D possibly being TRBD1 (6 bases). There are 14 residues in the CDR3. Germline V CDR1 and CDR2: LNHDA, SQIVND (reference sequence). V was clipped by 4 bases and J by 2 bases, with 12 bases between them.

V gene TRBV7-8 combines with J gene TRBJ2-2; 7 bases line up with TRBD2. After removal of 5 bases from V and 8 bases from J, the junction contained 8 bases not matched to a gene. The CDR3 loop spans 14 amino acids. Looked up from germline, CDR1 is SGHVS and CDR2 is FQNEAQ. The chain's CDR3 is CASSARRERGELFF. For the CDR3, the DNA is TGTGCCAGCAGCGCGCGGCGGGAGAGGGGGGAGCTGTTTTTT.

The chain couples TRBV7-2 to TRBJ2-5, with TRBD1 identical over 7 bases. This CDR3 is 15 amino acids long. In germline, CDR1 is SGHTA, CDR2 FQGNSA. The ends lost 5 bases at V and 0 bases at J; junction bases unmatched: 6. As DNA, the CDR3 is TGTGCCAGCAGCCCCGGACAGGCCCACCAAGAGACCCAGTACTTC. Translation: CASSPGQAHQETQYF.

The V and J genes are TRBV28 and TRBJ2-2, with D possibly being TRBD1 (5 bases). V dropped 9 bases and J dropped 2 bases, with 16 bases sitting between them. CDR1 MDHEN and CDR2 SYDVKM come from the germline V gene. The CDR3 is 15 amino acids. This CDR3 reads CASKNLTVNTGELFF. As DNA, the CDR3 is TGTGCCAGTAAAAACCTGACAGTTAACACCGGGGAGCTGTTTTTT. The complete variable domain, with remaining parts taken from reference TRBV28 and TRBJ2-2, reads DVKVTQSSRYLVKRTGEKVFLECVQDMDHENMFWYRQDPGLGLRLIYFSYDVKMKEKGDIPEGYSVSREKKERFSLILESASTNQTSMYLCASKNLTVNTGELFFGEGSRLTVL.

For the CDR3, the DNA is TGTGCCAGCACCCCGGGACTTATAAACACTGAAGCTTTCTTT. This sequence encodes CASTPGLINTEAFF. The chain employs TRBV13 and TRBJ1-1, with a possible D match to TRBD1 (5 bases). This CDR3 spans 14 amino acids. Trimming cost V 7 bases and J 2 bases, with 14 bases left between them. Germline assignment: CDR1 PRHDT and CDR2 FYEKMQ (reference sequence).

This rearrangement joins TRBV11-3 to TRBJ2-2, with a weak D call TRBD2 (6 bases). Germline values: CDR1 SGHNT, CDR2 YENEEA. The CDR3 has 18 amino acids. Deletions cut 7 bases from V and 2 bases from J, with 23 bases between. The chain's CDR3 is CASTHHRDSAVNTGELFF. DNA of the CDR3: TGTGCCAGCACCCACCACCGGGACTCCGCCGTAAACACCGGGGAGCTGTTTTTT.

The genes are TRBV5-4 and TRBJ2-7; 10 nucleotides match TRBD1. The germline gives CDR1 SGHNT, CDR2 YYREEE (reference sequence). J was trimmed by 5 bases and V by 4 bases; bases with no gene match: 6. The CDR3 totals 14 residues. In DNA, the CDR3 is TGTGCCAGCAGCCCGAGACAGGGGGCCCACGAGCAGTACTTC. Translating it yields CASSPRQGAHEQYF.

The chain recombines TRBV7-2 with TRBJ2-5; 8 bases fit TRBD2. The better agreement between TRBJ2-7 and the DNA end casts doubt on the J call. The germline gives CDR1 SGHTA, CDR2 FQGNSA. There are 19 residues in the CDR3. The CDR3 reads CASSAKPRTKLAVAYEQYF. CDR3 DNA: TGTGCCAGCAGCGCCAAACCCCGGACAAAACTAGCGGTTGCCTACGAGCAGTACTTC.

The chain employs TRBV6-1 and TRBJ2-7; D unclear. CDR3 size: 11 residues. Trimming took 4 bases from V and 3 from J, leaving 4 bases between them. Germline V gives CDR1 MNHNS, CDR2 SASEGT. CDR3 in amino acids: CASSVSYEQYF. DNA for the CDR3: TGTGCCAGCAGTGTCAGCTACGAGCAGTACTTC.

This chain uses TRBV5-1 with TRBJ2-3, with TRBD2 identical over 10 bases. V dropped 0 bases and J dropped 4; count of bases not matched to a gene: 8. This CDR3 region has 17 residues. Germline CDR1 reads SGHRS; CDR2 reads YFSETQ. The CDR3 region is CASSLEASGSGPDTQYF. Here the CDR3 DNA reads TGCGCCAGCAGCTTGGAGGCTAGCGGGAGTGGGCCAGATACGCAGTATTTT.

This clone came up a few times. The chain is built from TRBV5-6 and TRBJ2-7; 14 bases fit TRBD2. The CDR3 runs 15 residues. Germline V CDR1 and CDR2: SGHDT, YYEEEE. V was pared by 4 bases and J by 6 bases, with 6 bases of the junction left unmatched. The CDR3 spells CASSPRLAGGPEQYF. The CDR3 DNA is TGTGCCAGCAGCCCCCGACTAGCGGGAGGGCCCGAGCAGTACTTC.

The J gene is TRBJ2-2, the V gene TRBV19; 13 nucleotides line up with TRBD2. Looked up from germline, CDR1 is LNHDA and CDR2 is SQIVND (reference sequence). The CDR3 runs 15 residues. After removal of 6 bases from V and 9 bases from J, the junction contained 7 bases not matched to a gene. DNA of the CDR3: TGTGCCAGTAGCCCCTGGACTAGCGGGAGCCGGGAGCTGTTTTTT. Residues: CASSPWTSGSRELFF.

This clone was seen a single time. J is TRBJ1-6 and V is TRBV6-1; TRBD1 is a possible D gene (5 bases). This CDR3 region has 14 residues. Germline lookup yields CDR1 MNHNS and CDR2 SASEGT. V was clipped by 2 bases and J by 10 bases, with 12 bases between them. CDR3 nucleotides: TGTGCCAGCAGTGAATTTGGGGGGGAATCACCCCTCCACTTT. It codes for CASSEFGGESPLHF.

The rearrangement joins TRBV7-2 to TRBJ2-7, with 8 nucleotides matching TRBD1. The CDR3 covers 15 residues. CDR1 and CDR2 from the germline V gene are SGHTA and FQGNSA. Trimming cost V 1 base and J 2 bases; bases outside gene matches: 4. The CDR3 reads CASSLDMTGAYEQYF. CDR3 in DNA: TGTGCCAGCAGCTTAGATATGACAGGGGCCTACGAGCAGTACTTC.

CDR3 in DNA: TGTGCCAGCAGCTTAGTGGGGAGAACTGAAGCTTTCTTT. Protein: CASSLVGRTEAFF. The genes are TRBV7-9 and TRBJ1-1; D gene unclear. V lost 1 base, J lost 5 bases, and 8 bases lay in between. Germline V gene sequence: CDR1 SEHNR, CDR2 FQNEAQ (reference sequence). The CDR3 consists of 13 residues.

The chain employs TRBV10-3 and TRBJ2-5; 9 bases fit TRBD2. The DNA end is a closer match to TRBJ2-7, so the J assignment may be wrong. Germline V gives CDR1 ENHRY, CDR2 SYGVKD. The CDR3 covers 16 residues. CDR3 sequence (DNA): TGTGCCATCAGTGACTCGGGACTAGCCGCAACCTACGAGCAGTACTTC. Amino acid sequence: CAISDSGLAATYEQYF.